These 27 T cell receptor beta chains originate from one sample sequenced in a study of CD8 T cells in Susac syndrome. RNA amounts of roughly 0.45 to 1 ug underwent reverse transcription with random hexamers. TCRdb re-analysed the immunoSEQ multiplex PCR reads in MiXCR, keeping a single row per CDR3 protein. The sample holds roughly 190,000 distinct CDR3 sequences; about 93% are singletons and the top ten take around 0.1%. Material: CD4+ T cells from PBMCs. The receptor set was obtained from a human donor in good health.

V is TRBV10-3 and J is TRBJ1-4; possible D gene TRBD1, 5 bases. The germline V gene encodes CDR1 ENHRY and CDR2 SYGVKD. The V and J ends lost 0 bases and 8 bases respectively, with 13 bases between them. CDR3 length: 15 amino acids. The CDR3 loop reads CAISESLTRGEKLFF. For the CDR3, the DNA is TGTGCCATCAGTGAGTCTCTGACTAGGGGCGAAAAACTGTTTTTT.

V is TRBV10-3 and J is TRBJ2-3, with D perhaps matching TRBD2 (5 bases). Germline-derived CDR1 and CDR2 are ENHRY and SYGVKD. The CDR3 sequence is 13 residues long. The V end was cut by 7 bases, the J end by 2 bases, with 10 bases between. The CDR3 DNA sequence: TGTGCCATCAACCCGGGGTCCACAGATACGCAGTATTTT. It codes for CAINPGSTDTQYF.

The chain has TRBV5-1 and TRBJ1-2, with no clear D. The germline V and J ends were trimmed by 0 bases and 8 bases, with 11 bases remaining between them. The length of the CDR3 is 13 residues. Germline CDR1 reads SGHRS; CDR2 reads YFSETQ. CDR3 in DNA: TGCGCCAGCAGCTTGGGTAGTTACGAAGGCTACACCTTC. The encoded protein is CASSLGSYEGYTF.

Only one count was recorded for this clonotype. The CDR3 loop is CASSAGQGAGELFF. The DNA for the CDR3 is TGTGCCAGCAGCGCGGGACAGGGGGCCGGGGAGCTGTTTTTT. The chain carries TRBV13 and TRBJ2-2, with TRBD1 matching 11 bases. The germline V gene encodes CDR1 PRHDT and CDR2 FYEKMQ (reference sequence). This CDR3 has 14 amino acids. V shed 5 bases, J shed 6 bases, and the junction held 2 bases outside the gene matches.

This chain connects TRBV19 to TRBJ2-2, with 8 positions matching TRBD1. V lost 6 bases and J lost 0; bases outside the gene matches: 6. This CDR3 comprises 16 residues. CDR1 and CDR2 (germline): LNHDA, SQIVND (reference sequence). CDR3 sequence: CASSPDRAANTGELFF. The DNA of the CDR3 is TGTGCCAGTAGCCCGGACAGGGCGGCGAACACCGGGGAGCTGTTTTTT.

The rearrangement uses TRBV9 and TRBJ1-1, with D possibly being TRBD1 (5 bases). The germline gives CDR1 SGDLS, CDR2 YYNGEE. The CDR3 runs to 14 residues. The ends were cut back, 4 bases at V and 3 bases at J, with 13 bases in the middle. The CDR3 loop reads CASSPPRDHTEAFF. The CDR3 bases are TGTGCCAGCAGCCCACCTAGGGACCACACTGAAGCTTTCTTT.

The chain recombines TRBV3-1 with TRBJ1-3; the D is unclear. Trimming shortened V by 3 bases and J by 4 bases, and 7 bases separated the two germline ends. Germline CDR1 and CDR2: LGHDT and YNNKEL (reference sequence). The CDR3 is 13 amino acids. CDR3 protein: CASSHLRGNTIYF. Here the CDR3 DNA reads TGTGCCAGCAGCCATCTACGAGGAAACACCATATATTTT.

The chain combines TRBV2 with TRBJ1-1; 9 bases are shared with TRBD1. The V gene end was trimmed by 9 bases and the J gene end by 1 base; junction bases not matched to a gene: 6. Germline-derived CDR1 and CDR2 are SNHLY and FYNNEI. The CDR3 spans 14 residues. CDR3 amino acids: CASGDRVGNTEAFF. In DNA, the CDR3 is TGTGCCAGTGGGGACAGGGTGGGGAACACTGAAGCTTTCTTT.

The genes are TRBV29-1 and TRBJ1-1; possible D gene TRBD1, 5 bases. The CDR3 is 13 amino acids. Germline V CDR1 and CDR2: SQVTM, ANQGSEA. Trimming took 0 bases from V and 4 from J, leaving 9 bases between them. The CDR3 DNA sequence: TGCAGCGTTGAAGAAGGGGCAAGCACTGAAGCTTTCTTT. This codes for CSVEEGASTEAFF. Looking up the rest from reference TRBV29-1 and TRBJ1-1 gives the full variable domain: SAVISQKPSRDICQRGTSLTIQCQVDSQVTMMFWYRQQPGQSLTLIATANQGSEATYESGFVIDKFPISRPNLTFSTLTVSNMSPEDSSIYLCSVEEGASTEAFFGQGTRLTVV.

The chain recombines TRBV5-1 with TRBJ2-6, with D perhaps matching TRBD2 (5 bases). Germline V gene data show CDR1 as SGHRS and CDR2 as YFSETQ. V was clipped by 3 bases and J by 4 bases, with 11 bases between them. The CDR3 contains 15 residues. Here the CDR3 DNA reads TGCGCCAGCAGCTGGACCGGGGTCGGGGCCAACGTCCTGACTTTC. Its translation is CASSWTGVGANVLTF.

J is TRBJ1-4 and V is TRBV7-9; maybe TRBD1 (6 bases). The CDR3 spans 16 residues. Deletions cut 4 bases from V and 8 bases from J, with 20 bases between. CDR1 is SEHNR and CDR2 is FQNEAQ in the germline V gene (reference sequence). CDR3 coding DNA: TGTGCCAGCAGCTCCAGGGGCTCCGGTCTGTCCGAAAAACTGTTTTTT. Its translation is CASSSRGSGLSEKLFF.

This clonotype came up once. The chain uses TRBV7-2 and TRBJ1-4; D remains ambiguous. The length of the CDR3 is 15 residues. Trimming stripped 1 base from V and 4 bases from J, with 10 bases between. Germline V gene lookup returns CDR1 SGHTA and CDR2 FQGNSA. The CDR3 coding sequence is TGTGCCAGCAGCTTAGACGGCAGAGATAATGAAAAACTGTTTTTT. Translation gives CASSLDGRDNEKLFF.

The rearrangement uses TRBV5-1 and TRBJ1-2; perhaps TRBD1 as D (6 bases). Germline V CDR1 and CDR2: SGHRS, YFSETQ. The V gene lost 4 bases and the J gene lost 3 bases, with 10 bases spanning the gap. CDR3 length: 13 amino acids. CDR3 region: CASSVAGDYGYTF. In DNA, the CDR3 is TGCGCCAGCAGCGTTGCAGGGGACTATGGCTACACCTTC.

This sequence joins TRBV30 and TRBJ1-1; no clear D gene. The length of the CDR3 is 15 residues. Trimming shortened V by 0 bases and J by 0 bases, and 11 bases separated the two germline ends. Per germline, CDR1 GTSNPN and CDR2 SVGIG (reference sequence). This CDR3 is CAWSVTASLNTEAFF. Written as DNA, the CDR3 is TGTGCCTGGAGTGTTACAGCTAGCTTGAACACTGAAGCTTTCTTT.

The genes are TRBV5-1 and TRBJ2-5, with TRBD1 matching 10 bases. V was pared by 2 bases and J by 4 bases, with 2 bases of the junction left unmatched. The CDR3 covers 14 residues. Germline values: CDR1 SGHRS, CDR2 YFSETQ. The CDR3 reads CASSFRDRGETQYF. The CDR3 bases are TGCGCCAGCAGCTTCCGGGACAGGGGAGAGACCCAGTACTTC.

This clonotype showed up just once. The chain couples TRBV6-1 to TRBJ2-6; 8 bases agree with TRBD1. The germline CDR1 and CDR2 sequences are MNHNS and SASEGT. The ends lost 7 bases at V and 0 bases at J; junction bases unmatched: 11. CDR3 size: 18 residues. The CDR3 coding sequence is TGTGCCAGCAAGTCCGGGACAGGCGTCTCCTCTGGGGCCAACGTCCTGACTTTC. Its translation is CASKSGTGVSSGANVLTF.

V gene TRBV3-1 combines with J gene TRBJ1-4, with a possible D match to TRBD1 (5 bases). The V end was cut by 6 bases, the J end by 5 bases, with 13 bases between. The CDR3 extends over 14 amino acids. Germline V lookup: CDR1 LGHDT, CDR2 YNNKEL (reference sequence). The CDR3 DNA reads TGTGCCAGCAGTCTCCGGGCAGGGAATGAAAAACTGTTTTTT. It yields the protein CASSLRAGNEKLFF.

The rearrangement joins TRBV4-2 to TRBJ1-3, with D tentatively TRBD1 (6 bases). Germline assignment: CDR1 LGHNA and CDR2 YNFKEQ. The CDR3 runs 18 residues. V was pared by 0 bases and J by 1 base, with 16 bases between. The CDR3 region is CASSQEAGGQKSGNTIYF. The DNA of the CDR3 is TGTGCCAGCAGCCAAGAGGCCGGGGGGCAGAAATCTGGAAACACCATATATTTT.

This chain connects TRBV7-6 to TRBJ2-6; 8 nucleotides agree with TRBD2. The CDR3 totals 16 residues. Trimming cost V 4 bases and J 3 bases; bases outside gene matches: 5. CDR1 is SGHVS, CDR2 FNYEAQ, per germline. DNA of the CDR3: TGTGCCAGCAGCTCCCGGGGGGGCGTTGGGGCCAACGTCCTGACTTTC. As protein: CASSSRGGVGANVLTF.

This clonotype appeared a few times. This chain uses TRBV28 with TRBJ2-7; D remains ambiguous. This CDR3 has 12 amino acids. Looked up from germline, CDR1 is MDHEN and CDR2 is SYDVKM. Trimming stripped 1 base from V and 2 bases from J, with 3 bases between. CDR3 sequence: CASSLSAYEQYF. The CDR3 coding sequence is TGTGCCAGCAGTTTATCAGCCTACGAGCAGTACTTC.

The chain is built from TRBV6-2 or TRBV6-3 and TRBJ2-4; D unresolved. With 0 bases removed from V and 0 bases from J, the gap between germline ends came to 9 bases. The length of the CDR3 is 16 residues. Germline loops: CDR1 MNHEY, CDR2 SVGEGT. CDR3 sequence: CASSYSIHEAKNIQYF. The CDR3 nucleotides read TGTGCCAGCAGTTACTCTATACATGAAGCCAAAAACATTCAGTACTTC.

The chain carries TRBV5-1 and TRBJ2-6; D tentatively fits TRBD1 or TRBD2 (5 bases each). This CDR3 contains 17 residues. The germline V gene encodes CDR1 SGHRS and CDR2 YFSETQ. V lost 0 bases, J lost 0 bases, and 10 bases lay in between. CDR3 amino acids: CASSLAGRLSGANVLTF. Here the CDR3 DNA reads TGCGCCAGCAGCTTGGCGGGGCGCCTCTCTGGGGCCAACGTCCTGACTTTC.

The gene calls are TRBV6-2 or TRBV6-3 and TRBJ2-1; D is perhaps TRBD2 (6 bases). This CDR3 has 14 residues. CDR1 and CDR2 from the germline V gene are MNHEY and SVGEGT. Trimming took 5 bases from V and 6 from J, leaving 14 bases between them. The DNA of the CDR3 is TGTGCCAGCAGTCAGACGAAGGGAGGCAATGAGCAGTTCTTC. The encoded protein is CASSQTKGGNEQFF.

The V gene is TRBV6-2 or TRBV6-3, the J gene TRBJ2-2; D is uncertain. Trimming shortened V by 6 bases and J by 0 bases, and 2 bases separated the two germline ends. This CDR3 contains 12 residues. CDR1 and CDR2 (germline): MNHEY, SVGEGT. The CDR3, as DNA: TGTGCCAGCAGCTCGAACACCGGGGAGCTGTTTTTT. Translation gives CASSSNTGELFF.

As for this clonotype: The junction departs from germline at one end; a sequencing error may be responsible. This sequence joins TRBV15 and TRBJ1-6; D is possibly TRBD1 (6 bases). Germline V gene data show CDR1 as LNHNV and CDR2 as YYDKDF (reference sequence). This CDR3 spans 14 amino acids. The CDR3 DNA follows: TGTGCCACCAGCACGGGACAAACGCAGTCACCCCTCCATTTT. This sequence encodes CATSTGQTQSPLHF.

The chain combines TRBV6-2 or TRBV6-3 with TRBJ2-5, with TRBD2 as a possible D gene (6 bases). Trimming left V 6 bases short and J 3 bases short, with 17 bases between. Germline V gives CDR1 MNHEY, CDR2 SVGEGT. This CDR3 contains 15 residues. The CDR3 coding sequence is TGTGCCAGCAGCCGAGGCGGGGTTATCGAAGAGACCCAGTACTTC. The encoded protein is CASSRGGVIEETQYF.

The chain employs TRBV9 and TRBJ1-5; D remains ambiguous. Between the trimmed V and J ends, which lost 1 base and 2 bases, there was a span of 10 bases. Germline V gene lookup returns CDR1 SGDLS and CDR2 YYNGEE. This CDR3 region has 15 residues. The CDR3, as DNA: TGTGCCAGCAGCGTATCCGGGCAGCGCAATCAGCCCCAGCATTTT. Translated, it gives CASSVSGQRNQPQHF.